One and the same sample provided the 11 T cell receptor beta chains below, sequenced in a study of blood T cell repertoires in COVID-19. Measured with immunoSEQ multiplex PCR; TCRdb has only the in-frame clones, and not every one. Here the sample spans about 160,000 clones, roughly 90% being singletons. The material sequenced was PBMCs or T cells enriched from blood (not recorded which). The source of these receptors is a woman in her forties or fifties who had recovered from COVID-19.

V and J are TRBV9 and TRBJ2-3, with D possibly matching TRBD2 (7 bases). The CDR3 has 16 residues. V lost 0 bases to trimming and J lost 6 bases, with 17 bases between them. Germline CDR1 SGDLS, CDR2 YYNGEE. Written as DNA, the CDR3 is TGTGCCAGCAGCGTAGTAGGTGGGGGGGCAAGGGATACGCAGTATTTT. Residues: CASSVVGGGARDTQYF.

The CDR3 spells CASSLNSGNTDTQYF. CDR3 nucleotide sequence: TGCGCCAGCAGCTTGAACTCGGGAAACACAGATACGCAGTATTTT. The V gene is TRBV5-1, the J gene TRBJ2-3; a weak D match, TRBD2 (5 bases). The V end lost 1 base, the J end lost 2 bases, and 11 bases lay between the germline ends. This CDR3 is 15 amino acids long. The germline V gene encodes CDR1 SGHRS and CDR2 YFSETQ.

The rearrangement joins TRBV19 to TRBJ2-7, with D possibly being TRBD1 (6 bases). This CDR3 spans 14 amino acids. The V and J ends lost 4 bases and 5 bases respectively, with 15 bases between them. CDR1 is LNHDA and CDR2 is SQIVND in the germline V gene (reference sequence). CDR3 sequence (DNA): TGTGCCAGTAGTACAGGGGTTCAAGCTAACGAGCAGTACTTC. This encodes CASSTGVQANEQYF.

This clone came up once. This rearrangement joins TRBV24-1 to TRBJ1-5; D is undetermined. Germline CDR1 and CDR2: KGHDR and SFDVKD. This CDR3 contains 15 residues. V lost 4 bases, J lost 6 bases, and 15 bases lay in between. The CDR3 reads CATSDPRVAGQPQHF. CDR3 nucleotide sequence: TGTGCCACCAGTGACCCAAGGGTGGCGGGTCAGCCCCAGCATTTT.

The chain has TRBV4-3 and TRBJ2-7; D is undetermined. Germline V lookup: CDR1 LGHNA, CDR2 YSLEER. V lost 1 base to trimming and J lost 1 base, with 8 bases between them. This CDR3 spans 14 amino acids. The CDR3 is CASSQGPQSYEQYF. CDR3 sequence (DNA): TGCGCCAGCAGCCAAGGCCCTCAGTCCTACGAGCAGTACTTC.

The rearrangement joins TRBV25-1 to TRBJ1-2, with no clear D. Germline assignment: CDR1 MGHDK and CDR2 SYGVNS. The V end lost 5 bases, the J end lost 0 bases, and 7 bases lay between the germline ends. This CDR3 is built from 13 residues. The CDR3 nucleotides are TGTGCCAGCAGTAGCCAAACTAACTATGGCTACACCTTC. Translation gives CASSSQTNYGYTF.

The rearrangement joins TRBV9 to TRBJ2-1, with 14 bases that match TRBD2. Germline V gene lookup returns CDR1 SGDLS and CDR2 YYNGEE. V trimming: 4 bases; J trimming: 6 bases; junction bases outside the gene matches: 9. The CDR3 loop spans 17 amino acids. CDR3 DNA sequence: TGTGCCAGCAGCCCCGGACTAGCGGGGGGCCAGGCCAATGAGCAGTTCTTC. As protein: CASSPGLAGGQANEQFF.

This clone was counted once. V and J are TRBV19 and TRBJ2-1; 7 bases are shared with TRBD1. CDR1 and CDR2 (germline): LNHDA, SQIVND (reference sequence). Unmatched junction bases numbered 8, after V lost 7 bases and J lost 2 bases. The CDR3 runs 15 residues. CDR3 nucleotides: TGTGCCAGTAATCGATCCGGGACAGCCTACAATGAGCAGTTCTTC. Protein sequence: CASNRSGTAYNEQFF. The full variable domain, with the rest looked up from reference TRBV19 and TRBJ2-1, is DGGITQSPKYLFRKEGQNVTLSCEQNLNHDAMYWYRQDPGQGLRLIYYSQIVNDFQKGDIAEGYSVSREKKESFPLTVTSAQKNPTAFYLCASNRSGTAYNEQFFGPGTRLTVL.

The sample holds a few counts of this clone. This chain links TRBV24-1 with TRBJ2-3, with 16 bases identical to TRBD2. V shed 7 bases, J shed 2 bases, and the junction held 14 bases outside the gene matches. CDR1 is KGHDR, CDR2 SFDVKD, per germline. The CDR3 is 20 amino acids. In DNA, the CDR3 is TGTGCCACCAGCCCGGGCAGGGGACTAGCGGGGGGGCCTGACACAGATACGCAGTATTTT. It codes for CATSPGRGLAGGPDTDTQYF.

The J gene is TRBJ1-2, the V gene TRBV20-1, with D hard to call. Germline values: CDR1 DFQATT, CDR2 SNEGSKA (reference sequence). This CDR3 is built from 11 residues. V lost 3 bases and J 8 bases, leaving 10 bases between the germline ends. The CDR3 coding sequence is TGCAGTGCTAGCCCCACGGGGGGCTACACCTTC. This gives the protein CSASPTGGYTF.

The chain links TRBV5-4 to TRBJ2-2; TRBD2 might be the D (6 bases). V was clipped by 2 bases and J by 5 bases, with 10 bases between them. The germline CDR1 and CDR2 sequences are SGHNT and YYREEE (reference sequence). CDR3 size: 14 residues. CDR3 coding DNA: TGTGCCAGCAGCTTACCTAGCGCAACCGGGGAGCTGTTTTTT. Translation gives CASSLPSATGELFF.